This T cell receptor (beta chain) was captured by sequencing in a study of T cells in Graves' hyperthyroidism and ophthalmopathy. Study-level findings and limits: From stable hyperthyroidism, ophthalmopathy was separated by a 13 V-J model.

The TCR beta CDR3 regions underwent amplification using RNA transcripts as the source. HTBI primers drove first-round RT-PCR of the TCR CDR3. TCRdb reanalysed the multiplex PCR reads using MiXCR and keeps one entry per CDR3 protein. Among about 600,000 distinct CDR3 sequences, roughly a sixth were seen once, and the ten largest hold around 3.5%. The V end lost 3 bases, the J end lost 1 base, and 10 bases lay between the germline ends. This CDR3 contains 14 residues. Germline V CDR1 and CDR2: SGHDT, YYEEEE. This clonotype was counted between two and nine times. Its antigen is undetermined. PBMCs came from about 10 ml fresh peripheral blood.

The J gene is TRBJ1-1, the V gene TRBV5-6; weak D call: TRBD1 (5 bases). Source material: blood. The sequence was collected from a woman in her 40s with Graves' ophthalmopathy. In nucleotides, the CDR3 is TGTGCCAGCAGCTGGGGCATCTCGAACACTGAAGCTTTCTTT. Amino acid sequence: CASSWGISNTEAFF.